These T cell receptor beta chains were read from a single sample in a study of blood T cell repertoires in COVID-19. Produced via immunoSEQ multiplex PCR; TCRdb's table is partial and in-frame only. This table holds some 150,000 clones, approximately 82% found once. The sequencing input was peripheral blood. The receptor source for this set is a woman aged 45-65 years with acute or convalescent COVID-19. The CDR3 runs from the conserved cysteine through the conserved F or W. Each record gives: J gene, clone size, D gene, V gene, CDR3 DNA, CDR3 protein. D genes are given only for firm matches. The size field is filled for only some rows; it gives once, few, many or a size class.

J: TRBJ2-5; size: NA; D: NA; V: TRBV18; DNA: TGTGCCAGCTCACCAGGAGGCCAAGAGACCCAGTACTTC; CDR3: CASSPGGQETQYF
J: TRBJ1-2; size: NA; D: NA; V: TRBV5-6; DNA: TGTGCCAGCAGCTTGTTAGGGGTCTCTGGCTACACCTTC; CDR3: CASSLLGVSGYTF
J: TRBJ2-3; size: once; D: NA; V: TRBV7-2; DNA: TGTGCCAGCAGCTTTACATTCGCAGATACGCAGTATTTT; CDR3: CASSFTFADTQYF
J: TRBJ1-1; size: NA; D: NA; V: TRBV5-4; DNA: TGTGCCAGCAGCTCACCGACATCCTACACTGAAGCTTTCTTT; CDR3: CASSSPTSYTEAFF
J: TRBJ2-3; size: NA; D: TRBD2; V: TRBV7-3; DNA: TGTGCCAGCAGCTTAACAGGGACTAGCGGGGGGAGAGATACGCAGTATTTT; CDR3: CASSLTGTSGGRDTQYF
J: TRBJ2-1; size: NA; D: TRBD1; V: TRBV24-1; DNA: TGTGCCACCAGTGAACGACAAACCCTGGACAGGGGGACTTACAATGAGCAGTTCTTC; CDR3: CATSERQTLDRGTYNEQFF
J: TRBJ2-5; size: few; D: NA; V: TRBV7-2; DNA: TGTGCCAGCAGCTTAGGTGGTACAGGCGCCGGAGAGACCCAGTACTTC; CDR3: CASSLGGTGAGETQYF
J: TRBJ1-3; size: NA; D: NA; V: TRBV7-2; DNA: TGTGCCAGCAGCTTAGACAGGGTGGGAAACACCATATATTTT; CDR3: CASSLDRVGNTIYF
J: TRBJ1-1; size: NA; D: NA; V: TRBV11-2; DNA: TGTGCCAGCAGCCCCCGGGTAAACACTGAAGCTTTCTTT; CDR3: CASSPRVNTEAFF
J: TRBJ1-1; size: NA; D: TRBD1; V: TRBV2; DNA: TGTGCCAGCAGCGCCGGGACAGCGAACACTGAAGCTTTCTTT; CDR3: CASSAGTANTEAFF
J: TRBJ2-1; size: NA; D: TRBD2; V: TRBV5-4; DNA: TGTGCCAGCAGCTTGGGCGGGACTAGAGGCGGCAATGAGCAGTTCTTC; CDR3: CASSLGGTRGGNEQFF
J: TRBJ1-6; size: once; D: TRBD1; V: TRBV19; DNA: TGTGCCAGTAGCCCCTCGGGACAGGGGACACCCCTCCACTTT; CDR3: CASSPSGQGTPLHF
J: TRBJ1-6; size: NA; D: TRBD1; V: TRBV7-6; DNA: TGTGCCAGCAGCTTTGGACAGGGTTCACCCCTCCACTTT; CDR3: CASSFGQGSPLHF
J: TRBJ2-2; size: NA; D: NA; V: TRBV29-1; DNA: TGCAGCGTTGAAGACTTCCAGCGAGACACCGGGGAGCTGTTTTTT; CDR3: CSVEDFQRDTGELFF
J: TRBJ2-1; size: NA; D: NA; V: TRBV19; DNA: TGTGCCAGTAAGGAGATGACTTACAATGAGCAGTTCTTC; CDR3: CASKEMTYNEQFF
J: TRBJ2-6; size: NA; D: TRBD2; V: TRBV4-3; DNA: TGCGCCAGCAGCTTAAAGGGGTCTAGCGGGAGTGGTCTTATCTCTGGGGCCAACGTCCTGACTTTC; CDR3: CASSLKGSSGSGLISGANVLTF
J: TRBJ1-1; size: few; D: NA; V: TRBV6-2/TRBV6-3; DNA: TGTGCCAGCAGTCAGCACGACAGGAACACTGAAGCTTTCTTT; CDR3: CASSQHDRNTEAFF
J: TRBJ1-6; size: NA; D: NA; V: TRBV6-6; DNA: TGTGCCAGCAGTTACTCAGAGTCACCCCTCCACTTT; CDR3: CASSYSESPLHF
J: TRBJ1-2; size: few; D: TRBD1; V: TRBV3-1/TRBV3-2; DNA: TGTGCCAGCAGCCGGACAGGGTGGGATGGCTACACCTTC; CDR3: CASSRTGWDGYTF
J: TRBJ2-3; size: NA; D: NA; V: TRBV5-1; DNA: TGCGCCAGCAGCTTGAGACAGAGCACAGATACGCAGTATTTT; CDR3: CASSLRQSTDTQYF
J: TRBJ2-7; size: NA; D: NA; V: TRBV4-1; DNA: TGCGCCAGCAGCCGAGACTCAGGGGTTACCTACGAGCAGTACTTC; CDR3: CASSRDSGVTYEQYF
J: TRBJ2-2; size: NA; D: TRBD2; V: TRBV3-1/TRBV3-2; DNA: TGTGCCAGCAGCCAGGGACTAGCGGGGGGGCCAAGGGAGCTGTTTTTT; CDR3: CASSQGLAGGPRELFF
J: TRBJ1-2; size: NA; D: TRBD1; V: TRBV12-5; DNA: TGTGCTAGTGGTAAGCACCGGGACAGGGGAAGTCATGGTAACACCTTC; CDR3: CASGKHRDRGSHGNTF
J: TRBJ1-4; size: NA; D: NA; V: TRBV25-1; DNA: TGTGCCAGCAGTGCCCAGTATGAAAAACTGTTTTTT; CDR3: CASSAQYEKLFF
J: TRBJ1-1; size: NA; D: NA; V: TRBV5-1; DNA: TGCGCCAGCAGCCCGGGGGGAGCAGTAGGGAACACTGAAGCTTTCTTT; CDR3: CASSPGGAVGNTEAFF
J: TRBJ2-7; size: NA; D: TRBD1; V: TRBV2; DNA: TGTGCCAGCAGTACAGGGGGTGTCTCCTACGAGCAGTACTTC; CDR3: CASSTGGVSYEQYF
J: TRBJ1-4; size: NA; D: NA; V: TRBV7-4; DNA: TGTGCCCCCGAGATCGATGAAAAACTGTTTTTT; CDR3: CAPEIDEKLFF
J: TRBJ2-7; size: NA; D: TRBD1; V: TRBV11-2; DNA: TGTGCCAGCAGCACCACTTATCGGACAGGGAGCTACGAGCAGTACTTC; CDR3: CASSTTYRTGSYEQYF
J: TRBJ2-1; size: NA; D: NA; V: TRBV11-3; DNA: TGTGCCAGCAGCTTTCGGCAGTTGGTGGCTAGCCCATTAAACAATGAGCAGTTCTTC; CDR3: CASSFRQLVASPLNNEQFF
J: TRBJ1-2; size: NA; D: NA; V: TRBV28; DNA: TGTGCCAGCAGTTTAACGGTTCTGGAGGCTACAATGGGGGGCTACACCTTC; CDR3: CASSLTVLEATMGGYTF
J: TRBJ2-7; size: NA; D: NA; V: TRBV7-2; DNA: TGTGCCAGCAGCTCCCAGGGGGGCGGCTCCTACGAGCAGTACTTC; CDR3: CASSSQGGGSYEQYF
J: TRBJ1-1; size: NA; D: NA; V: TRBV18; DNA: TGTGCCAGCTCACCCCCGGGGTTAAGATCAATGAACACTGAAGCTTTCTTT; CDR3: CASSPPGLRSMNTEAFF
J: TRBJ1-3; size: NA; D: NA; V: TRBV5-1; DNA: TGCGCCAGCAGCTCGGACTTAACTGGAAACACCATATATTTT; CDR3: CASSSDLTGNTIYF
J: TRBJ1-1; size: few; D: TRBD1; V: TRBV4-2; DNA: TGTGCCAGCAGCCAACAGACAGGGGGCTACACTGAAGCTTTCTTT; CDR3: CASSQQTGGYTEAFF
J: TRBJ2-5; size: few; D: TRBD1; V: TRBV4-2; DNA: TGTGCCAGCAGCCAAGAGGGACAGATCCAAGAGACCCAGTACTTC; CDR3: CASSQEGQIQETQYF
J: TRBJ1-1; size: few; D: NA; V: TRBV7-9; DNA: TGTGCCAGCAGCTTACTGGGGCGGAGGAACACTGAAGCTTTCTTT; CDR3: CASSLLGRRNTEAFF
J: TRBJ1-5; size: NA; D: NA; V: TRBV6-9; DNA: TGTGCCAGCAGTTATTTAGCACCCTACGAACGCAATCAGCCCCAGCATTTT; CDR3: CASSYLAPYERNQPQHF
J: TRBJ1-4; size: NA; D: TRBD1; V: TRBV11-2; DNA: TGTGCCAGCAGCTTAATTCGGATGACAGGGGCTAATGAAAAACTGTTTTTT; CDR3: CASSLIRMTGANEKLFF
J: TRBJ1-2; size: NA; D: NA; V: TRBV24-1; DNA: TGTGCCATTAGACAGGTAAGGGGGTGCTATGGCTACACCTTC; CDR3: CAIRQVRGCYGYTF
J: TRBJ1-5; size: NA; D: TRBD1; V: TRBV7-3; DNA: TGTGCCAGCAGCTTTGGGACAGCCGATCAGCCCCAGCATTTT; CDR3: CASSFGTADQPQHF
J: TRBJ1-5; size: NA; D: NA; V: TRBV12-3/TRBV12-4; DNA: TGTGCCAGCAGTTTATCGGGGAATCAGCCCCAGCATTTT; CDR3: CASSLSGNQPQHF
J: TRBJ2-3; size: NA; D: NA; V: TRBV19; DNA: TGTGCCAGTAGTGATGTGAACAGGGGCACAGATACGCAGTATTTT; CDR3: CASSDVNRGTDTQYF
J: TRBJ2-7; size: once; D: NA; V: TRBV10-2; DNA: TGCGCCAGCAGTGATGTGGGGGGATACGAGCAGTACTTC; CDR3: CASSDVGGYEQYF
J: TRBJ2-3; size: NA; D: TRBD2; V: TRBV19; DNA: TGTGCCAGTAGTATAGATCGGCTAGCGGGCGCAGATACGCAGTATTTT; CDR3: CASSIDRLAGADTQYF
J: TRBJ1-1; size: NA; D: TRBD1; V: TRBV7-3; DNA: TGTGCCAGCAGCCGAGGTCAGGGGGGGAACACTGAAGCTTTCTTT; CDR3: CASSRGQGGNTEAFF
J: TRBJ2-1; size: NA; D: NA; V: TRBV2; DNA: TGTGCCAGCAGTTTAACTGAAACTAGTACTTGGCGAAATGAGCAGTTCTTC; CDR3: CASSLTETSTWRNEQFF
J: TRBJ2-7; size: NA; D: NA; V: TRBV21-1; DNA: TGTGCCAGCAGCAACGAGGGAGACAGGGGGATCTCCTACGAGCAGTACTTC; CDR3: CASSNEGDRGISYEQYF
J: TRBJ2-2; size: NA; D: NA; V: TRBV4-3; DNA: TGCGCCAGCAGCCAAGGTGTCGCGGGCGCCGGGGAGCTGTTTTTT; CDR3: CASSQGVAGAGELFF
J: TRBJ1-3; size: few; D: NA; V: TRBV5-1; DNA: TGCGCCAGCAGCTTGGAAGTGAGCATGATCGCTGGAAACACCATATATTTT; CDR3: CASSLEVSMIAGNTIYF
J: TRBJ2-7; size: NA; D: NA; V: TRBV6-5; DNA: TGTGCCAGCCAAAGGGGAGGGGGAGCCTACGAGCAGTACTTC; CDR3: CASQRGGGAYEQYF
J: TRBJ1-4; size: few; D: TRBD1; V: TRBV4-2; DNA: TGTGCCAGCAGCCAAGATTTGGGACAGGGGGGTGAAAAACTGTTTTTT; CDR3: CASSQDLGQGGEKLFF
J: TRBJ1-1; size: NA; D: TRBD1; V: TRBV7-3; DNA: TGTGCCAGCAGCAAGGGACAGGGAGTGAATAATGAAGCTTTCTTT; CDR3: CASSKGQGVNNEAFF